This T cell receptor (beta chain) was sequenced in a study of cytomegalovirus exposure and HLA in healthy donors (dated by TCRdb to about 2017). About the study as a whole: According to an earlier analysis of several hundred of the donors, 150 million to 200 million T cells yielded roughly 110 million unique TCR beta sequences and roughly 280 Gb of sequence data. The number of donors typed differed by locus, with roughly 620-630 for A, B, C, DRB1 and DQB1, around 500 for DQA1, 600 to 610 for DPA1, and some 450 for DPB1. An early release covering roughly 580 HLA-typed donors comprised about 300 gigabases of sequencing data and approximately 85 million unique TCR sequences. Genome-wide SNP genotypes for about 65% of the 666 donors were used in a later genetic analysis, which treated that subset as a discovery cohort. Every repertoire in the discovery cohort had been generated on one and the same sequencing platform. The T cell repertoires of some 700 subjects were profiled by immunosequencing and related to cytomegalovirus serostatus. To study patterns of TCR occurrence, a later analysis re-analyzed previously published TCR beta repertoires from around 670 donors and added high-resolution HLA genotyping. Along with the approximately 700-subject first cohort, a separate validation cohort of over a hundred different subjects was used. Five DR-DQ haplotypes were treated as single units for association and clustering because of strong linkage in the cohort. An earlier analysis of around 580 of the donors used high-throughput TCR beta sequencing to judge whether each TCR beta V gene segment behaved as functional or pseudogenic. Donor age, sex, ethnicity and CMV serostatus were compiled together with the repertoire data. High-throughput TCR immunosequencing, statistical association of individual TCRs with disease status, and machine learning were combined to predict cytomegalovirus infection status. The genetic ancestry cluster associated with self-reported Caucasian donors included around 76% of the roughly 400 genotyped donors. On average, about 240,000 unique TCR beta nucleotide sequences were sequenced per donor among several hundred genotyped donors of the cohort, with around 19% of those sequences being non-productive. The study was designed to test whether signatures of past pathogen exposure could be identified by cataloging public T cell receptors. The later analysis used no new phenotypic data to find candidate immune exposures, relying instead on TCR beta sequences and their occurrence across donors. HLA typing covered class I and class II loci at four-digit resolution.

The cohort was made up of roughly 670 healthy bone marrow donors. At the time of sampling, every cohort member was nominally healthy, though immune exposures that went unrecorded were likely present. The donor tested CMV seropositive and was one of the 289 seropositive cohort members. A peripheral blood sample was provided by each donor, and peripheral blood mononuclear cells were used for TCR beta sequencing. Genomic DNA extraction from the blood cell samples was performed with the Qiagen DNeasy Blood Extraction Kit. In regard to this clone: Its antigen is currently not known. A junction end diverges from the germline sequence, so it may reflect a read error.

To prepare the library, the immunoSEQ multiplex PCR assay was applied. For the multiplex PCR, a mixture combining 60 forward primers for TCR Vbeta segments and 13 reverse primers for TCR Jbeta segments was used. Amplification of the CDR3 region of rearranged TCR beta genes was performed with a multiplex PCR assay on genomic DNA. The Illumina HiSeq System was used to sequence the amplified TCR beta libraries as 87-base-pair reads. In the authors' own workflow: A later analysis counted some 74 million unique TCR beta chains across the approximately 700 repertoires, and about 10 million of these chains were shared by at least two donors. A nearest-neighbor algorithm error-corrected the raw reads and collapsed the reads into unique sequences, merging closely related sequences to remove PCR and sequencing errors. V, D and J gene segments were assigned by aligning CDR3 sequences to IMGT reference sequences. Each retained sequence needed at least a six-nucleotide match to both a V gene segment and a J gene segment. Rearrangements were called productive when the CDR3 lacked stop codons and stayed in frame with V and J; all others were non-productive. Following IMGT convention, CDR3 was defined as the stretch from the second conserved V-encoded cysteine to the conserved J-encoded phenylalanine. The earlier analysis of 587 of the donors excluded sequences that lacked an unambiguous match to a single V gene segment. In an earlier analysis of around 590 of the donors, a V segment was called functional when productive rearrangements were above 56.7%, and segregating when the standard deviation between donors exceeded 5%. A statistical classification framework was built to diagnose cytomegalovirus status from the catalog of TCR beta chain sequences. V and J gene assignment, in a later analysis, came from comparing TCR nucleotide sequences with IMGT/GENE-DB human TR gene sequences. The TCRdist pipeline was used in a later analysis to assign CDR3 sequences and most-parsimonious VDJ recombination scenarios. A later analysis defined each TCR beta chain by its CDR3 amino acid sequence plus V-gene family, and excluded reads lacking a unique V-gene family. As a way to deal with suspected cross-contamination and a sequencing artifact, a later analysis dropped 640 or so nucleotide sequences that were highly shared and had low generation probability. In a later analysis, a clonal expansion index for each public chain was calculated from normalized within-repertoire ranks of inferred template counts. A later analysis computed generation probabilities with a VDJ recombination model fitted to out-of-frame rearrangements, and checked the results against IGoR. A later analysis scored TCR-TCR, TCR-HLA and TCR-CMV co-occurrence with hypergeometric tests, applying a repertoire-size bias correction to TCR pairs. A later analysis estimated false discovery rates by permuting HLA or CMV assignments 20 times. In a later analysis, co-occurring TCRs were grouped using DBSCAN, and TCRdist sequence similarity was added for clustering within HLA-allele-positive subsets. For co-occurrence clustering, repertoires with fewer than 30,000 or more than 120,000 public chains were excluded, along with roughly five repertoires with anomalous nucleotide sharing. Held by TCRdb, this immuneACCESS table contains in-frame sequences only and omits some clones. Under half of the omission traces to an unresolved V gene where checked; the cause of the rest is unknown. For V, J and clone size, that table is used; D and trimming come from the DNA. In all, the sample holds about 170,000 clones, and roughly 79% of those were seen once. The ten largest make up more than 2% of the sample.

Paper-wide results and their limitations: Specific HLA alleles were associated with 15,000 to 20,000 TCR beta sequences at a false discovery rate of 0.05 in a later analysis. In the study, some 160 TCR beta chains were listed as associated with cytomegalovirus. In vitro tests confirmed that three of the cytomegalovirus-associated TCR beta chains recognize cytomegalovirus antigens. A further reported finding was that TCR beta sequences accurately predicted the HLA-A and HLA-B alleles for most subjects in the first cohort. The authors suggested that the approach could potentially be extended to other disease states and immunological phenotypes. Most TCR sequences were seen in very few donors, while some public TCRs were found in many individuals. Because HLA typing was missing for some donors at each locus, association tests included only the typed subset. An association between a missense DCLRE1C variant and V-gene and J-gene trimming of TCR beta chains was found in a later genetic analysis and replicated in an independent cohort. The earlier analysis of around 600 of the donors excluded some 15 rarely observed V segments, including chromosome 9 orphons, because counts were too low. This cohort had only TCR beta chains sequenced, and the lack of alpha or paired-chain data limited which features could be detected. The sequencing pipeline was judged likely to have produced a cluster of highly shared sequence variants as a technical artifact. According to a later analysis, most CMV-associated TCR beta chains appeared to be HLA-restricted, and the HLA associations seemed to be driven largely by CMV exposure. The classifier was reported to diagnose cytomegalovirus status with high specificity and sensitivity in both the original cohort and the validation cohort. Correlated functional status among segregating V segments might reflect linkage disequilibrium, but an unknown experimental factor could not be ruled out. When HLA alleles, especially DR and DQ, strongly co-occurred, TCR associations were difficult to assign to individual alleles. Sequencing depth was assumed to be roughly uniform across donors in the presence/absence analyses, though that assumption may not hold. Immune exposure information for the cohort was limited to CMV serostatus. In an earlier analysis of some 540 of the donors, most TCR beta V segments appeared in productive rearrangements about 87% or about 30% of the time, broadly matching IMGT annotations. In a later analysis, HLA-associated TCR beta chains showed more clonal expansion and lower generation probabilities than non-associated chains that were equally common. Several of the top co-occurrence clusters appeared to be linked to parvovirus B19, influenza, CMV and Epstein-Barr virus, according to a later analysis. In a later analysis, the rate of TCR association differed among HLA loci, with DRB1 alleles having the most associated TCRs and HLA-C alleles having the fewest. In a later genetic analysis, fewer N-insertions in productive TCRs were reported among donors in an Asian-associated ancestry cluster than the roughly 700-donor mean.

The sequence was obtained from a woman aged 30 to 39 in good health and CMV-seropositive. Sequencing used PBMCs.

The DNA sequence is given as TGTGCCAGCAGCGTCCCCGACTGCTTTGTCTTC. Protein translation: CASSVPDCFVF. The chain is encoded by TRBV9 joined to TRBJ2-1; no confident D gene assignment can be made. CDR1 is given as SGDLS and CDR2 as YYNGEE, both from the germline V gene. Including the terminal cysteine and phenylalanine, the CDR3 comprises 11 residues. The CDR3 DNA has 33 bases and is translated from base 1.